The clone carrying this TCR beta chain was seen more than once but under ten times. The data belong to a study of T-cell memory formation after mild COVID-19. TCRdb ran MiXCR on the 5' RACE reads and lists one entry per CDR3 protein. Seen here are 380,000 or so distinct CDR3 sequences, around an eighth observed once, and the top ten hold 22%. Sample: PBMCs or a T cell subset sorted from them (not recorded which). The origin of this receptor is a man younger than 35 who had mild COVID-19 (a few samples of this study predate the infection). Cell type and time point are not known.

The CDR3 region is CASSLGQAENYGYTF. The CDR3 DNA follows: TGTGCCAGCAGTTTAGGACAGGCGGAAAACTATGGCTACACCTTC. This chain uses TRBV12-3 or TRBV12-4 with TRBJ1-2; weak D call: TRBD1 (6 bases). The V end was cut by 1 base, the J end by 2 bases, with 11 bases between. CDR3 size: 15 residues.